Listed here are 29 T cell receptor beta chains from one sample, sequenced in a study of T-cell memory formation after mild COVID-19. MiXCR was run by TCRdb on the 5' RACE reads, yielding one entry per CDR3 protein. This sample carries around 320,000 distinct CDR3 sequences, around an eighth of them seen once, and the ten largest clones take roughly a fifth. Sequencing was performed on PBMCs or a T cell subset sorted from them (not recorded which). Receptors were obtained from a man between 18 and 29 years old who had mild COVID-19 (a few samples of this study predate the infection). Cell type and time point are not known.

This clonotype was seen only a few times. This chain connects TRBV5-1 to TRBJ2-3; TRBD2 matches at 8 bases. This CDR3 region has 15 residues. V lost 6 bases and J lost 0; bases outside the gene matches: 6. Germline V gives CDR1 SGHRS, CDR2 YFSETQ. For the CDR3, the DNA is TGCGCCAGCAATCCGGGGGGGCAGAGCACAGATACGCAGTATTTT. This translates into CASNPGGQSTDTQYF.

CDR3 nucleotides: TGTGCCAGCAGCATAGGGGGGTATAATTCACCCCTCCACTTT. Its protein is CASSIGGYNSPLHF. V is TRBV12-3 or TRBV12-4 and J is TRBJ1-6; D is possibly TRBD1 (6 bases). The CDR3 runs 14 residues. V lost 6 bases, J lost 4 bases, and 10 bases lay in between.

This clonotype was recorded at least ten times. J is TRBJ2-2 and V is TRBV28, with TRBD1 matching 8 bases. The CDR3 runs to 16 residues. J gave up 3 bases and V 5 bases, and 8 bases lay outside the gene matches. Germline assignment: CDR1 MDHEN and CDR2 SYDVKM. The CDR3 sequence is CASSPPGQGYTGELFF. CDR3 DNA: TGTGCCAGCAGTCCCCCTGGACAGGGCTACACCGGGGAGCTGTTTTTT.

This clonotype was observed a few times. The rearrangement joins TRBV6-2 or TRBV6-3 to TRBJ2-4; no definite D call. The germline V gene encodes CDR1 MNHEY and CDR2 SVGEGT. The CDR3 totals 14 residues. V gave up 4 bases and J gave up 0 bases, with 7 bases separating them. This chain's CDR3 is CASSLTLAKNIQYF. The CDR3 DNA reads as TGTGCCAGCAGTTTAACTCTAGCCAAAAACATTCAGTACTTC.

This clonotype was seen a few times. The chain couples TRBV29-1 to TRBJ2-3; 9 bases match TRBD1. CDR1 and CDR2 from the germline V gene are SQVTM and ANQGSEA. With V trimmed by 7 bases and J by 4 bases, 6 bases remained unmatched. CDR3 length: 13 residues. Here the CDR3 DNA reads TGCAGCGACCGGACAGGGGAGGCAGATACGCAGTATTTT. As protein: CSDRTGEADTQYF.

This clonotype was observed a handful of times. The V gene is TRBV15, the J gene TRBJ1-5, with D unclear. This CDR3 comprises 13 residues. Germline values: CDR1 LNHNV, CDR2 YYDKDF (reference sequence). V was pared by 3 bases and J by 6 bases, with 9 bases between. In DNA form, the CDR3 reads TGTGCCACCAGCAGGTCCGGAGGTCAGCCCCAGCATTTT. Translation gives CATSRSGGQPQHF.

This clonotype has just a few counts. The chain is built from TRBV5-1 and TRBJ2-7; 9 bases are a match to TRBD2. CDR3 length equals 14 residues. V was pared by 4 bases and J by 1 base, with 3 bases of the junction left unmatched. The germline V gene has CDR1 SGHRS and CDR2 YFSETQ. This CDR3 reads CASSMSGGSYEQYV. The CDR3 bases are TGCGCCAGCAGCATGAGCGGGGGGTCCTACGAGCAGTACGTC.

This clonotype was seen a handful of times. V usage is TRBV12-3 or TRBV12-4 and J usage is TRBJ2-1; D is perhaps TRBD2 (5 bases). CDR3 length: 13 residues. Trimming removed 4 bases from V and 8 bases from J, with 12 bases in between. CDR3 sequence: CASSSRGRDEQFF. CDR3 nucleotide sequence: TGTGCCAGCAGTTCTCGGGGTCGGGATGAGCAGTTCTTC.

The CDR3 bases are TGTGCCTGGAGTCCAGGGGGGAATTCACCCCTCCACTTT. Translation: CAWSPGGNSPLHF. The chain links TRBV30 to TRBJ1-6; TRBD1 matches at 7 bases. Looked up from germline, CDR1 is GTSNPN and CDR2 is SVGIG (reference sequence). V dropped 2 bases and J dropped 7; count of bases not matched to a gene: 2. The length of the CDR3 is 13 residues.

The CDR3 bases are TGTGCCAGCAGCTTGAAGAAGGACCCCCTCCACTTT. Translation: CASSLKKDPLHF. V usage is TRBV5-5 and J usage is TRBJ1-6; D remains ambiguous. There are 12 residues in the CDR3. The V gene's germline CDR1 is SGHKS and CDR2 YYEKEE (reference sequence). Trimming left V 1 base short and J 13 bases short, with 9 bases between.

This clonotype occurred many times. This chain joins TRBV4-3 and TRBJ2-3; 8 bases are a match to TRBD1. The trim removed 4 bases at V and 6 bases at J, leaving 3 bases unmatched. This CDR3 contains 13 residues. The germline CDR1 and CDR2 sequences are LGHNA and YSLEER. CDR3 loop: CASSRPGGDTQYF. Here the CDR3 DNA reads TGCGCCAGCAGCCGACCAGGGGGCGATACGCAGTATTTT.

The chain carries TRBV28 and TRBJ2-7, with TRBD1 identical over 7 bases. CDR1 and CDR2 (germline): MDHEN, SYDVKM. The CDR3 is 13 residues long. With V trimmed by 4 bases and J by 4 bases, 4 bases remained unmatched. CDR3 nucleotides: TGTGCCAGCAGTTCGACAGGGTTGTACGAGCAGTACGTC. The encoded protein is CASSSTGLYEQYV.

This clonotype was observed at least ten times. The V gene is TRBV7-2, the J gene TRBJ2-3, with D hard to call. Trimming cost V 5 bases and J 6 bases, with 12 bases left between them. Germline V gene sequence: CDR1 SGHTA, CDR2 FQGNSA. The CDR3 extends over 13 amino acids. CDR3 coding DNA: TGTGCCAGCAGCCCGAACCAACGGGATACGCAGTATTTT. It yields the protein CASSPNQRDTQYF.

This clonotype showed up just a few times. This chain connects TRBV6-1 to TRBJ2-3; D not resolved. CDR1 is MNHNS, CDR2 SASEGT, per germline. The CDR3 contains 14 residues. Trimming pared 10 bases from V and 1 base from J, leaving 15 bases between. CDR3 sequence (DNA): TGTGCCACCGCCAGGTTGTGGGGCACAGATACGCAGTATTTT. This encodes CATARLWGTDTQYF.

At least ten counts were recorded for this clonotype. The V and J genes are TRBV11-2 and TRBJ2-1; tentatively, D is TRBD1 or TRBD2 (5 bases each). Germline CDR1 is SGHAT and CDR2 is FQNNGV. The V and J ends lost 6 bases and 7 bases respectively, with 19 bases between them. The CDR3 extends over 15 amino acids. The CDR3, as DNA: TGTGCCAGCAGAAGAGGGGCGGCAGAGGTGAATGAGCAGTTCTTC. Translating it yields CASRRGAAEVNEQFF.

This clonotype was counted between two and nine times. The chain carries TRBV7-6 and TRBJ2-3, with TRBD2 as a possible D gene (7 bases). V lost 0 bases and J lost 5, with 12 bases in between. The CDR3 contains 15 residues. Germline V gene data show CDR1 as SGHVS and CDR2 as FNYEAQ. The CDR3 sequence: CASSLAGGPKDTQYF. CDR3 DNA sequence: TGTGCCAGCAGCTTAGCGGGGGGGCCGAAAGATACGCAGTATTTT.

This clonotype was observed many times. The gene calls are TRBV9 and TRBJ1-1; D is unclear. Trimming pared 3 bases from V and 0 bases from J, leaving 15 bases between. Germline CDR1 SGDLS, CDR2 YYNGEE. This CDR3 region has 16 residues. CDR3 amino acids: CASSASAGLLNTEAFF. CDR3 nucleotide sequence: TGTGCCAGCAGCGCCTCGGCCGGTCTATTGAACACTGAAGCTTTCTTT.

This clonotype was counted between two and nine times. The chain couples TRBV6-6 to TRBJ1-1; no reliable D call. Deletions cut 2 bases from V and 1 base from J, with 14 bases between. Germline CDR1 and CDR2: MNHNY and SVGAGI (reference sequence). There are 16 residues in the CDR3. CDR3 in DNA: TGTGCCAGCAGTTACGCCGGGCCCCTAAGGAACACTGAAGCTTTCTTT. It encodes CASSYAGPLRNTEAFF.

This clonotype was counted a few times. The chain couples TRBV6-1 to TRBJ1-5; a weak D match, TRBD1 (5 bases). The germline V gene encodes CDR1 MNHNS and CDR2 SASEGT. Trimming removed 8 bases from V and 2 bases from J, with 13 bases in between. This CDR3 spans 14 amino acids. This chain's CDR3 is CASVGAWGNQPQHF. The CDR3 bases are TGTGCCAGCGTCGGGGCCTGGGGCAATCAGCCCCAGCATTTT.

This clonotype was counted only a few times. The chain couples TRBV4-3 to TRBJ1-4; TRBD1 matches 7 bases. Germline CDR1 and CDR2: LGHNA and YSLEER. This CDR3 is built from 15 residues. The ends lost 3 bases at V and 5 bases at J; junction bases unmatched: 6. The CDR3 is CASSHYRGRNEKLFF. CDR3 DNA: TGCGCCAGCAGCCACTACAGGGGTAGGAATGAAAAACTGTTTTTT.

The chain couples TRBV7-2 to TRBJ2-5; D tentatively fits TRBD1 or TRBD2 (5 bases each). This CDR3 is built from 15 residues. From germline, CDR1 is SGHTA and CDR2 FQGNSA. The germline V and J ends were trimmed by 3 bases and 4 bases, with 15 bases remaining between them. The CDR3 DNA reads TGTGCCAGCAGCTTTAACATGGGACGGGGAGAGACCCAGTACTTC. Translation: CASSFNMGRGETQYF. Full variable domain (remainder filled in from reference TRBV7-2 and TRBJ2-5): GAGVSQSPSNKVTEKGKDVELRCDPISGHTALYWYRQSLGQGLEFLIYFQGNSAPDKSGLPSDRFSAERTGGSVSTLTIQRTQQEDSAVYLCASSFNMGRGETQYFGPGTRLLVL.

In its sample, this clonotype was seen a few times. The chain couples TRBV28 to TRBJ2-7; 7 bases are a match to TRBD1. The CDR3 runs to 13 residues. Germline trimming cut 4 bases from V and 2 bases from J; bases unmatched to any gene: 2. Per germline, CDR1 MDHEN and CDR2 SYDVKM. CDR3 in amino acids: CASSSGQTYEQYV. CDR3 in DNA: TGTGCCAGCAGTTCGGGACAGACCTACGAGCAGTACGTC.

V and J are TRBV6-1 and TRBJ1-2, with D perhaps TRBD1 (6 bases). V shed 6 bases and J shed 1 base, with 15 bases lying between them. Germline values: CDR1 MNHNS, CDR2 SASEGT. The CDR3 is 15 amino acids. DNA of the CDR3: TGTGCCAGCAGCCCCGGGGGGGCCGGTAACTATGGCTACACCTTC. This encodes CASSPGGAGNYGYTF.

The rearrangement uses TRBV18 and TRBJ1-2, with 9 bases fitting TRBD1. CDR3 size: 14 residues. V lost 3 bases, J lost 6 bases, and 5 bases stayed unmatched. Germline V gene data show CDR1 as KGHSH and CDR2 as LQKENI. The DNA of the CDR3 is TGTGCCAGCTCACCCCTACAGGGGGCCAATGGCTACACCTTC. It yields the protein CASSPLQGANGYTF.

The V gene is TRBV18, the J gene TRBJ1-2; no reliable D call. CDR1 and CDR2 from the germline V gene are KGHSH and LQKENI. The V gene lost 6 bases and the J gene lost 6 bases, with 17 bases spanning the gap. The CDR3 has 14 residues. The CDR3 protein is CASSPTGAGDGYTF. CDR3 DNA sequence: TGTGCCAGCTCCCCCACGGGCGCGGGTGATGGCTACACCTTC.

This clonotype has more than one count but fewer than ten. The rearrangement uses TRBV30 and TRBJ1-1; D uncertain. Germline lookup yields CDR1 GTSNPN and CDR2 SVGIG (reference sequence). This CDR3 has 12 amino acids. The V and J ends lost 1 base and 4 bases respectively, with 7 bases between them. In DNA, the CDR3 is TGTGCCTGGAGTGAAGTAGGCACTGAAGCTTTCTTT. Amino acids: CAWSEVGTEAFF.

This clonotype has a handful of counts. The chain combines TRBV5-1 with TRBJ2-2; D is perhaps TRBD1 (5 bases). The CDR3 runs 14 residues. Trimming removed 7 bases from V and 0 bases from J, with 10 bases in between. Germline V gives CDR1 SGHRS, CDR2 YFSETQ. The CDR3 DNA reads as TGCGCCAGCCTTGGGGCAGCGAACACCGGGGAGCTGTTTTTT. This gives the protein CASLGAANTGELFF.

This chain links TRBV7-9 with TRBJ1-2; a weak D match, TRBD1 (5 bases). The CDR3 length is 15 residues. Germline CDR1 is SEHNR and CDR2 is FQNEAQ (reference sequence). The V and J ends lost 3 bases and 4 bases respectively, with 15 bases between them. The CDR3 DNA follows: TGTGCCAGCAGCTTGATACAGGTGGGGCCCTATGGCTACACCTTC. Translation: CASSLIQVGPYGYTF.

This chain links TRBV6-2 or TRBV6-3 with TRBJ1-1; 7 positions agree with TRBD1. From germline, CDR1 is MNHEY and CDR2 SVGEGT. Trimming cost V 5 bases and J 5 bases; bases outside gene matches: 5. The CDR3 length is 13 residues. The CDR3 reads CASSTNRGTEAFF. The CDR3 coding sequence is TGTGCCAGCAGTACCAACAGGGGTACTGAAGCTTTCTTT.